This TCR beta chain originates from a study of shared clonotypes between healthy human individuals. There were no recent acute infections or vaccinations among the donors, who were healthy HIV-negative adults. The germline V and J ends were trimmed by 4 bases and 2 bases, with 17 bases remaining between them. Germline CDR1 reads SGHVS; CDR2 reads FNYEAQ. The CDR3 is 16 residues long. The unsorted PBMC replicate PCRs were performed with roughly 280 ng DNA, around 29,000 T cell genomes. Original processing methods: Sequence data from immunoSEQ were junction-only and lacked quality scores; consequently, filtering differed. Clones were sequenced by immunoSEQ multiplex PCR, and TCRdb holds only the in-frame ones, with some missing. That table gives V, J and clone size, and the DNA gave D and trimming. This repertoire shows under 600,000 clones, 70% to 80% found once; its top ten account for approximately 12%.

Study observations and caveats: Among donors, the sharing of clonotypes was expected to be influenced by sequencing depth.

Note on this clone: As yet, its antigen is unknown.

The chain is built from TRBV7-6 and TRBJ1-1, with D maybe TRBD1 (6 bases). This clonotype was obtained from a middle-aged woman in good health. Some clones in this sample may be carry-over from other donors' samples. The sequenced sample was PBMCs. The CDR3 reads CASSSPRGGSNTEAFF. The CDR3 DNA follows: TGTGCCAGCAGCTCACCCAGGGGAGGGAGTAACACTGAAGCTTTCTTT.